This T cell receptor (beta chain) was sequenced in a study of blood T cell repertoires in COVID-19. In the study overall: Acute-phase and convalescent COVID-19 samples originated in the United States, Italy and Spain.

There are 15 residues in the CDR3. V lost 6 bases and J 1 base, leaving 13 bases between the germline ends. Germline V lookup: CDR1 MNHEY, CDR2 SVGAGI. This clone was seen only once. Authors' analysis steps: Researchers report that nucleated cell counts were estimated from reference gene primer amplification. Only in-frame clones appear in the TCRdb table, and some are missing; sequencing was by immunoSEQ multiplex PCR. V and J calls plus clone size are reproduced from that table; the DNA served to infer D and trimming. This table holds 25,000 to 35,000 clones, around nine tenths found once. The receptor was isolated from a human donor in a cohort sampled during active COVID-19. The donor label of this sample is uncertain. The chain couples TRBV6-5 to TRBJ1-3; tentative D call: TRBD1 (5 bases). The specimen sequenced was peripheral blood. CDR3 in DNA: TGTGCCAGCAGCCGACAGATACAGTCTGGAAACACCATATATTTT. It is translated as CASSRQIQSGNTIYF.